One and the same sample provided the 7 T cell receptor beta chains below, sequenced in a study of blood T cell repertoires in COVID-19. Sequenced by immunoSEQ multiplex PCR; TCRdb stores in-frame clones only, minus some. The sample holds about 160,000 clones, 60% to 85% seen once. Sequencing was carried out using peripheral blood. These receptor sequences come from an older man with acute or convalescent COVID-19.

The chain is built from TRBV19 and TRBJ1-1; D gene uncertain. V was clipped by 5 bases and J by 7 bases, with 11 bases between them. Germline assignment: CDR1 LNHDA and CDR2 SQIVND (reference sequence). The CDR3 sequence is 12 residues long. The CDR3 loop reads CASSPLAGEAFF. The CDR3 DNA is TGTGCCAGTAGTCCCCTAGCAGGTGAAGCTTTCTTT.

V and J are TRBV5-4 and TRBJ2-2, with 10 bases aligning to TRBD2. V gave up 4 bases and J gave up 2 bases; unmatched junction bases: 11. CDR1 SGHNT and CDR2 YYREEE come from the germline V gene (reference sequence). The CDR3 runs to 18 residues. In DNA form, the CDR3 reads TGTGCCAGCAGCACAAGCCCAACTAGCGGGGTTAACACCGGGGAGCTGTTTTTT. Translated, it gives CASSTSPTSGVNTGELFF. Together with reference TRBV5-4 and TRBJ2-2, the CDR3 gives the full variable domain: ETGVTQSPTHLIKTRGQQVTLRCSSQSGHNTVSWYQQALGQGPQFIFQYYREEENGRGNFPPRFSGLQFPNYSSELNVNALELDDSALYLCASSTSPTSGVNTGELFFGEGSRLTVL.

The rearrangement uses TRBV11-2 and TRBJ2-7; 10 bases align to TRBD1. Germline V gives CDR1 SGHAT, CDR2 FQNNGV. Trimming cost V 1 base and J 6 bases; bases outside gene matches: 3. The CDR3 consists of 14 residues. The CDR3 nucleotides read TGTGCCAGCAGCTTAGGGGACAGGGGACGCGAGCAGTACTTC. Translating it yields CASSLGDRGREQYF.

The chain carries TRBV6-5 and TRBJ2-5, with D perhaps matching TRBD1 (5 bases). The CDR3 loop spans 13 amino acids. V was cut by 5 bases and J by 5 bases, with 12 bases left in between. The V gene's germline CDR1 is MNHEY and CDR2 SVGAGI. The DNA of the CDR3 is TGTGCCAGCAGTAATACCAGGGTTGAGACCCAGTACTTC. This translates into CASSNTRVETQYF.

The chain is built from TRBV2 and TRBJ1-1, with D hard to call. CDR3 length: 13 amino acids. Germline V gene data show CDR1 as SNHLY and CDR2 as FYNNEI. V lost 7 bases and J 6 bases, leaving 15 bases between the germline ends. In DNA form, the CDR3 reads TGTGCCAGCATAATTGGGAGGTTCGCTGAAGCTTTCTTT. It encodes CASIIGRFAEAFF.

The chain carries TRBV27 and TRBJ2-5, with 7 bases lining up with TRBD1. V trimming: 5 bases; J trimming: 1 base; junction bases outside the gene matches: 7. The CDR3 consists of 15 residues. The germline V gene encodes CDR1 MNHEY and CDR2 SMNVEV (reference sequence). As DNA, the CDR3 is TGTGCCAGCAGTCCGGCCCGACAGGGCCAAGAGACCCAGTACTTC. It specifies CASSPARQGQETQYF.

The chain is built from TRBV6-6 and TRBJ2-7, with 14 bases lining up with TRBD2. The CDR3 extends over 23 amino acids. Trimming at V came to 5 bases and at J to 6 bases, leaving 30 bases not matched to a gene. Germline V gives CDR1 MNHNY, CDR2 SVGAGI (reference sequence). CDR3 sequence reads: CASSRAKTGSGTSGSVIPGEQYF. The CDR3 DNA reads as TGTGCCAGCAGTCGAGCGAAAACAGGATCAGGGACTAGCGGGAGTGTCATACCGGGCGAGCAGTACTTC.